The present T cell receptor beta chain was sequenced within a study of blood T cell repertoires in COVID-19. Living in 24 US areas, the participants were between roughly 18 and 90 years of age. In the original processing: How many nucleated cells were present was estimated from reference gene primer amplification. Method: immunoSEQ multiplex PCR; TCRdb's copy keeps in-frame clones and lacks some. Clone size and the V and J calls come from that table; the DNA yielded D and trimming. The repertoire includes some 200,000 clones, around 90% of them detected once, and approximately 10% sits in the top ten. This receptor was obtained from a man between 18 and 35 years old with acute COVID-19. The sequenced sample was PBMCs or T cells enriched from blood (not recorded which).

CDR3 protein: CATSRDTSGSNEQFF. The CDR3 DNA reads as TGTGCCACCAGCAGAGATACTAGCGGGAGCAATGAGCAGTTCTTC. The chain links TRBV15 to TRBJ2-1; 11 bases are shared with TRBD2. The junction had 1 base not matched to a gene; V was cut back by 0 bases and J by 6 bases. The CDR3 runs to 15 residues. Germline V CDR1 and CDR2: LNHNV, YYDKDF (reference sequence).